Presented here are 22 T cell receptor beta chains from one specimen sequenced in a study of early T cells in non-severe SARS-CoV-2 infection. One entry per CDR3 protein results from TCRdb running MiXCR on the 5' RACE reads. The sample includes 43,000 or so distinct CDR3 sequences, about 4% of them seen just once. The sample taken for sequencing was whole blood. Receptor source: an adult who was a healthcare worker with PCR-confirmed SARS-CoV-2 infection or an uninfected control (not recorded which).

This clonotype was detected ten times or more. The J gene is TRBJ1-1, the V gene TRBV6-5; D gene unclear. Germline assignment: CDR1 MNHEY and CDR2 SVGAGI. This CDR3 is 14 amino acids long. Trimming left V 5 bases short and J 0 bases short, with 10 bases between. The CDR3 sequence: CASSRASLNTEAFF. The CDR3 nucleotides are TGTGCCAGCAGTCGCGCCTCTCTGAACACTGAAGCTTTCTTT.

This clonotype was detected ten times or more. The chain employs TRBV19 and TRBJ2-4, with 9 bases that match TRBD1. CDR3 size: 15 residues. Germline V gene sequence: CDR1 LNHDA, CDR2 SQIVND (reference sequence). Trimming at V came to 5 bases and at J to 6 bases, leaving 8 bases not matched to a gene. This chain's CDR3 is CASSEDRGRINIQYF. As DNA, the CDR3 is TGTGCCAGTAGTGAGGACAGGGGACGAATAAACATTCAGTACTTC.

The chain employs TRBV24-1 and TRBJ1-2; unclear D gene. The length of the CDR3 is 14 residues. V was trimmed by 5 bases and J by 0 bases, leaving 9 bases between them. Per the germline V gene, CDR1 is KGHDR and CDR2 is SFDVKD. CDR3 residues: CATSGTDSNYGYTF. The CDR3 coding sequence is TGTGCCACCAGTGGAACAGACTCTAACTATGGCTACACCTTC.

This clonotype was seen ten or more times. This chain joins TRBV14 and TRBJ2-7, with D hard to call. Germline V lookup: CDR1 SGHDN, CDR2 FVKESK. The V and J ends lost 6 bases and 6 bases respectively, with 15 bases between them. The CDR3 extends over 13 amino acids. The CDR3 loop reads CASSNPRLGEQYF. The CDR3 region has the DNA TGTGCCAGCAGTAACCCCCGCCTCGGCGAGCAGTACTTC.

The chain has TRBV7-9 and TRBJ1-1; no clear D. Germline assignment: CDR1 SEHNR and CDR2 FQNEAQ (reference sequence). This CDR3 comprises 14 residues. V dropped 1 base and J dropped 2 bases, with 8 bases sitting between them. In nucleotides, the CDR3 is TGTGCCAGCAGCTTAGTAGAGGGTAACACTGAAGCTTTCTTT. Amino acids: CASSLVEGNTEAFF. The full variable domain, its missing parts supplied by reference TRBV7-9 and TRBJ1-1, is DTGVSQNPRHKITKRGQNVTFRCDPISEHNRLYWYRQTLGQGPEFLTYFQNEAQLEKSRLLSDRFSAERPKGSFSTLEIQRTEQGDSAMYLCASSLVEGNTEAFFGQGTRLTVV.

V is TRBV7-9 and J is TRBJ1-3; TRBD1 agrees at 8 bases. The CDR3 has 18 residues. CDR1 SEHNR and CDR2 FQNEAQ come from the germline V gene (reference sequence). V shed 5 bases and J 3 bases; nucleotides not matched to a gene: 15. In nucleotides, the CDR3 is TGTGCCAGCAGCCCCAGGTCGGACAGGGTTCACTTTGGAAACACCATATATTTT. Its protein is CASSPRSDRVHFGNTIYF. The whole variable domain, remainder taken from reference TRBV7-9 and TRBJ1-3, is DTGVSQNPRHKITKRGQNVTFRCDPISEHNRLYWYRQTLGQGPEFLTYFQNEAQLEKSRLLSDRFSAERPKGSFSTLEIQRTEQGDSAMYLCASSPRSDRVHFGNTIYFGEGSWLTVV.

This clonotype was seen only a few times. The CDR3 bases are TGTGCCAGTAGTCTTCCGGGCAGGGAGGCCGAGCAGTACTTC. Its protein is CASSLPGREAEQYF. V gene TRBV19 combines with J gene TRBJ2-7, with D possibly matching TRBD2 (6 bases). Germline values: CDR1 LNHDA, CDR2 SQIVND (reference sequence). The CDR3 has 14 amino acids. Trimming stripped 5 bases from V and 6 bases from J, with 17 bases between.

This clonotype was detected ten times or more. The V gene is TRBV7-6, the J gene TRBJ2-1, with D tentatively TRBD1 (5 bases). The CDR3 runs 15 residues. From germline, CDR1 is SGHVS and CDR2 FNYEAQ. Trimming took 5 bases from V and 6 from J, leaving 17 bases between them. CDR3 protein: CASSPNGLGRNEQFF. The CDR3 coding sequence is TGTGCCAGCAGCCCAAATGGTCTGGGGCGCAATGAGCAGTTCTTC.

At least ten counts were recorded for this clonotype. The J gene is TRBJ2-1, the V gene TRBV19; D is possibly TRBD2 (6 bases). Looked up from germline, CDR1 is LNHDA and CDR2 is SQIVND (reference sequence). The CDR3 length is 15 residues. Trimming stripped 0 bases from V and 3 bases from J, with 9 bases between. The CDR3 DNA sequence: TGTGCCAGTAGTATAGAAGCCGGGGGCTACAATGAGCAGTTCTTC. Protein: CASSIEAGGYNEQFF.

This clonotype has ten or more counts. Written as DNA, the CDR3 is TGTGCCAGCAGTGCTGGGGGAGGGAACACCGGGGAGCTGTTTTTT. It encodes CASSAGGGNTGELFF. The chain links TRBV11-3 to TRBJ2-2; possibly TRBD2 for D (6 bases). V shed 6 bases and J shed 1 base, with 12 bases lying between them. The CDR3 length is 15 residues. Germline V lookup: CDR1 SGHNT, CDR2 YENEEA.

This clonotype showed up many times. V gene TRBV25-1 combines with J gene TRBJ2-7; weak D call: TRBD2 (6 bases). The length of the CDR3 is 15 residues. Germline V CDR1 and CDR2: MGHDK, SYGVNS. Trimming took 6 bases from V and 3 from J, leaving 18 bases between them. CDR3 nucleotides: TGTGCCAGCAGGATGGAGGGGACGGGGAACTACGAGCAGTACTTC. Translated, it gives CASRMEGTGNYEQYF.

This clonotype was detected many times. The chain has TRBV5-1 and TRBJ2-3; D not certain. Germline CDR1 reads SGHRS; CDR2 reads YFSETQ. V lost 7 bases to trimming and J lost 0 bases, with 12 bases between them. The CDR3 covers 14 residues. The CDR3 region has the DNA TGCGCCAGCCCTGGACCTTCTAGCACAGATACGCAGTATTTT. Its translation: CASPGPSSTDTQYF. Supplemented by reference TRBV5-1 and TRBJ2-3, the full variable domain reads KAGVTQTPRYLIKTRGQQVTLSCSPISGHRSVSWYQQTPGQGLQFLFEYFSETQRNKGNFPGRFSGRQFSNSRSEMNVSTLELGDSALYLCASPGPSSTDTQYFGPGTRLTVL.

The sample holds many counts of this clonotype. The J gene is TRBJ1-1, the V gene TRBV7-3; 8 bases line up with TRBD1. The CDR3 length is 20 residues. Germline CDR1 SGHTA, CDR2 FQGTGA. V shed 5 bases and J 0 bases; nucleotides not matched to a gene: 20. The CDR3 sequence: CASSNPRTGTYILMNTEAFF. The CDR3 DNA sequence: TGTGCCAGCAGCAACCCACGGACAGGGACCTACATCTTAATGAACACTGAAGCTTTCTTT.

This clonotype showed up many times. DNA for the CDR3: TGTGCCAGCAGCTTTGAAGGGTTGAATGAGCAGTTCTTC. Translation gives CASSFEGLNEQFF. The chain recombines TRBV5-8 with TRBJ2-1, with D uncertain. CDR1 SGHTS and CDR2 YDEGEE come from the germline V gene. The germline V and J ends were trimmed by 2 bases and 7 bases, with 10 bases remaining between them. The CDR3 is 13 residues long.

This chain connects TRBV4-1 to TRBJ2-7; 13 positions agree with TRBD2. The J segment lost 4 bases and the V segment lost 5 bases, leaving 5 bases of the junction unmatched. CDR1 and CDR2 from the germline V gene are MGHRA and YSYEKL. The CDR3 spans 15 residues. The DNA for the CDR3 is TGCGCCAGCAGCGGATTGACTAGCGGGAGGTACGAGCAGTACTTC. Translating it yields CASSGLTSGRYEQYF.

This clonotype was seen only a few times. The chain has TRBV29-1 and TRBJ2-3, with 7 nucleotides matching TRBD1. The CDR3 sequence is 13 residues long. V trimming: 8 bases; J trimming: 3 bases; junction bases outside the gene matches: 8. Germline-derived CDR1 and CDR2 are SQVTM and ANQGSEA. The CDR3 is CSTRTGKTDTQYF. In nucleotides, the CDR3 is TGCAGCACCCGGACAGGCAAGACAGATACGCAGTATTTT.

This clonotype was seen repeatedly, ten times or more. The CDR3 protein is CASSTGSFNYEQYF. The DNA for the CDR3 is TGTGCCAGCAGCACCGGGAGTTTTAACTACGAGCAGTACTTC. J is TRBJ2-7 and V is TRBV9; tentatively, D is TRBD2 (6 bases). V was cut by 4 bases and J by 3 bases, with 14 bases left in between. Germline CDR1 and CDR2: SGDLS and YYNGEE. The CDR3 covers 14 residues.

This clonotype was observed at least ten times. For the CDR3, the DNA is TGCGCCAGCAGCTTGTCCGAGGGGACTAGCTACGAGCAGTACTTC. Its translation: CASSLSEGTSYEQYF. The V gene is TRBV5-1, the J gene TRBJ2-7; 8 bases align to TRBD2. Trimming removed 1 base from V and 3 bases from J; junction bases left unmatched: 6. This CDR3 has 15 amino acids. Germline loops: CDR1 SGHRS, CDR2 YFSETQ. The full variable domain, rest sourced from reference TRBV5-1 and TRBJ2-7, is KAGVTQTPRYLIKTRGQQVTLSCSPISGHRSVSWYQQTPGQGLQFLFEYFSETQRNKGNFPGRFSGRQFSNSRSEMNVSTLELGDSALYLCASSLSEGTSYEQYFGPGTRLTVT.

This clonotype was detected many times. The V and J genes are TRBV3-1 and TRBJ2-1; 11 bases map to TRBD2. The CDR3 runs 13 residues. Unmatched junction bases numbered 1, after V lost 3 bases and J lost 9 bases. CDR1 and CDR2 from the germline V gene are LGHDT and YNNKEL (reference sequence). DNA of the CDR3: TGTGCCAGCAGCCAGGGACTAGCGGCTGAGCAGTTCTTC. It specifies CASSQGLAAEQFF.

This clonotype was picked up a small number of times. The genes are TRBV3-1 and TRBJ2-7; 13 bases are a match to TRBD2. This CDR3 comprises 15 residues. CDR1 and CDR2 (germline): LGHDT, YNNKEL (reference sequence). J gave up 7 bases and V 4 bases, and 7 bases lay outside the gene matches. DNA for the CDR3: TGTGCCAGCAGCCCATGGACTAGCGGGAGTCAAGAGCAGTACTTC. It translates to CASSPWTSGSQEQYF.

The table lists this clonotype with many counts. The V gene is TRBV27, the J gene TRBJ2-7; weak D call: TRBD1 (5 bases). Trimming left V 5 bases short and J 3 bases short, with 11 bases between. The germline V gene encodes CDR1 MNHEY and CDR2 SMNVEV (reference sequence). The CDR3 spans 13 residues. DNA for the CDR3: TGTGCCAGCAGTGGGGCCCCCTACTACGAGCAGTACTTC. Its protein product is CASSGAPYYEQYF.

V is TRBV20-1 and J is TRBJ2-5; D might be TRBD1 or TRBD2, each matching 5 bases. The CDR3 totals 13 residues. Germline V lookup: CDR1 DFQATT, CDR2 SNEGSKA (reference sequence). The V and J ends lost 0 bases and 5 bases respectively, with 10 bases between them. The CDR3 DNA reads TGCAGTGCTAGAGAGGGGGTACTTGAGACCCAGTACTTC. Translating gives CSAREGVLETQYF.